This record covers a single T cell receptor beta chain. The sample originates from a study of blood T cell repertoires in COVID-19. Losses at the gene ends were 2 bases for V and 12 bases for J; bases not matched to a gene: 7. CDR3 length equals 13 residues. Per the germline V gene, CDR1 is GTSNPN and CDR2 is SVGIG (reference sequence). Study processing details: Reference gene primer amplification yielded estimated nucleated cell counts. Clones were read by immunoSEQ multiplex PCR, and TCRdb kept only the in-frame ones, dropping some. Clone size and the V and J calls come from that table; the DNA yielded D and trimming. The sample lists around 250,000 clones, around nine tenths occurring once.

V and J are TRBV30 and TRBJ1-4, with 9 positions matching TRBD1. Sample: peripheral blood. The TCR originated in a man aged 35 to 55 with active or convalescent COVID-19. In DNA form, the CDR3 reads TGTGCCTGGAGTCCGGGACAGGGAATAGAACTGTTTTTT. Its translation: CAWSPGQGIELFF.